A single sample gave rise to the 21 T cell receptor beta chains below, sequenced in a study of siplizumab effects on memory and regulatory T cells. The antigens these receptors bind are not known. Coculturing of the mixed lymphocyte reaction cells was performed at 37°C for more than five days. The protocol was immunoSEQ multiplex PCR, while the TCRdb copy is restricted to in-frame clones and leaves out a portion. The sample has about 13,000 clones, 30% to 40% seen once; the top ten hold around 10%. The sample consisted of CFSE-low (dividing) CD8+ T cells sorted from an allogeneic mixed lymphocyte reaction. These receptors all come from a human donor in good health; the cells came from an allogeneic mixed lymphocyte reaction.

This chain links TRBV5-1 with TRBJ1-4; 7 bases fit TRBD1. V shed 4 bases and J 0 bases; nucleotides not matched to a gene: 6. Germline CDR1 is SGHRS and CDR2 is YFSETQ. The CDR3 sequence is 16 residues long. CDR3 sequence reads: CASSLGDSATNEKLFF. The CDR3 DNA is TGCGCCAGCAGCCTGGGGGACAGTGCAACTAATGAAAAACTGTTTTTT.

This clone was counted only a few times. The chain is built from TRBV9 and TRBJ1-2; TRBD1 might be the D (6 bases). Germline V gene data show CDR1 as SGDLS and CDR2 as YYNGEE. Trimming stripped 2 bases from V and 0 bases from J, with 11 bases between. The CDR3 sequence is 15 residues long. CDR3 sequence reads: CASSVYRDTNYGYTF. The CDR3 region has the DNA TGTGCCAGCAGCGTCTACAGGGATACTAACTATGGCTACACCTTC.

The chain couples TRBV27 to TRBJ1-1, with D maybe TRBD1 (6 bases). Germline V gene data show CDR1 as MNHEY and CDR2 as SMNVEV (reference sequence). CDR3 length equals 13 residues. The V gene lost 3 bases and the J gene lost 4 bases, with 9 bases spanning the gap. The CDR3 DNA follows: TGTGCCAGCAGTTTGAAGGGGGTCACTGAAGCTTTCTTT. Translating it yields CASSLKGVTEAFF.

This clone was observed a handful of times. The chain links TRBV4-3 to TRBJ2-5, with TRBD2 matching 10 bases. The CDR3 is 17 residues long. The V segment lost 0 bases and the J segment 4 bases; nucleotides outside the gene matches: 8. In germline, CDR1 is LGHNA, CDR2 YSLEER. The CDR3 is CASSQELAGRGRETQYF. CDR3 in DNA: TGCGCCAGCAGCCAAGAACTAGCGGGGCGCGGTAGAGAGACCCAGTACTTC.

This clone ranks as medium-sized. The rearrangement uses TRBV27 and TRBJ2-7; a weak D match, TRBD2 (6 bases). Deletions cut 5 bases from V and 6 bases from J, with 17 bases between. Per germline, CDR1 MNHEY and CDR2 SMNVEV (reference sequence). This CDR3 region has 14 residues. The CDR3 nucleotides are TGTGCCAGCAGTCCCCTGGGGGGTATCGGCGAGCAGTACTTC. Translation: CASSPLGGIGEQYF.

This clone was seen more than once but under ten times. This chain joins TRBV19 and TRBJ1-5; a possible D gene is TRBD1 (6 bases). CDR3 size: 17 residues. Trimming took 6 bases from V and 0 from J, leaving 18 bases between them. Germline CDR1 is LNHDA and CDR2 is SQIVND (reference sequence). The CDR3 here is CASSSTTGFYSNQPQHF. CDR3 sequence (DNA): TGTGCCAGTAGCAGTACAACAGGGTTTTATAGCAATCAGCCCCAGCATTTT. The full variable domain, with the rest looked up from reference TRBV19 and TRBJ1-5, is DGGITQSPKYLFRKEGQNVTLSCEQNLNHDAMYWYRQDPGQGLRLIYYSQIVNDFQKGDIAEGYSVSREKKESFPLTVTSAQKNPTAFYLCASSSTTGFYSNQPQHFGDGTRLSIL.

This clone is deemed medium-sized (0.01 to 0.1%). In DNA, the CDR3 is TGTGCCAGCAGTTTAAATGGCCCCTCCTACGAGCAGTACTTC. Translating it yields CASSLNGPSYEQYF. The chain carries TRBV27 and TRBJ2-7, with no clear D. CDR3 size: 14 residues. Per germline, CDR1 MNHEY and CDR2 SMNVEV (reference sequence). The V and J ends lost 2 bases and 0 bases respectively, with 8 bases between them.

The CDR3 sequence is CASMTPPDTQYF. As DNA, the CDR3 is TGTGCCAGCATGACCCCCCCTGATACGCAGTATTTT. The chain is built from TRBV2 and TRBJ2-3; D call uncertain. This CDR3 is built from 12 residues. Germline CDR1 is SNHLY and CDR2 is FYNNEI. V gave up 7 bases and J gave up 6 bases, with 11 bases separating them.

This clone showed up just once. The chain combines TRBV6-6 with TRBJ2-7, with D possibly matching TRBD2 (6 bases). Trimming took 5 bases from V and 0 from J, leaving 14 bases between them. Germline values: CDR1 MNHNY, CDR2 SVGAGI (reference sequence). This CDR3 has 15 amino acids. CDR3 in amino acids: CASSRDSTSSYEQYF. The CDR3 DNA follows: TGTGCCAGCAGTCGGGACTCGACGAGCTCCTACGAGCAGTACTTC.

The chain carries TRBV11-2 and TRBJ2-1, with 10 bases aligning to TRBD1. This CDR3 comprises 15 residues. The germline V gene encodes CDR1 SGHAT and CDR2 FQNNGV. The V segment lost 6 bases and the J segment 6 bases; nucleotides outside the gene matches: 8. The CDR3 region has the DNA TGTGCCAGCAGTCTCGACAGGGGGCTAACCAATGAGCAGTTCTTC. Translated: CASSLDRGLTNEQFF.

This clone is classed as medium-sized. The CDR3 nucleotides read TGCGCCAGCAGCCAAGTGCCGGGGAGTTGGGGGCACACCATATATTTT. Its protein is CASSQVPGSWGHTIYF. The chain has TRBV4-1 and TRBJ1-3, with D possibly TRBD1 on 6 matching bases. Trimming took 1 base from V and 8 from J, leaving 18 bases between them. Germline CDR1 is MGHRA and CDR2 is YSYEKL. The CDR3 runs to 16 residues.

The CDR3 DNA follows: TGTGCCAGCAGCGTAGTGGGAGCGCCCTACAATGAGCAGTTCTTC. Its translation is CASSVVGAPYNEQFF. This chain links TRBV9 with TRBJ2-1, with D possibly TRBD2 on 5 matching bases. CDR3 size: 15 residues. V was cut by 0 bases and J by 2 bases, with 9 bases left in between. Germline V gives CDR1 SGDLS, CDR2 YYNGEE.

The J gene is TRBJ2-3, the V gene TRBV27; D is undetermined. V gave up 2 bases and J gave up 2 bases, with 5 bases separating them. Germline-derived CDR1 and CDR2 are MNHEY and SMNVEV (reference sequence). The CDR3 has 13 residues. In DNA, the CDR3 is TGTGCCAGCAGTTTAGGCCCCACAGATACGCAGTATTTT. Encoded protein: CASSLGPTDTQYF.

This clone was seen more than once but under ten times. This chain joins TRBV7-6 and TRBJ1-5; weak D call: TRBD1 (5 bases). CDR1 is SGHVS, CDR2 FNYEAQ, per germline. V was trimmed by 1 base and J by 1 base, leaving 11 bases between them. The length of the CDR3 is 16 residues. The CDR3 bases are TGTGCCAGCAGCTTAGAACAGGCAGGGAGCAATCAGCCCCAGCATTTT. Translation: CASSLEQAGSNQPQHF.

The CDR3 DNA is TGTGCCAGTAGTATTTTTCGGGGGTCACATCAGCCCCAGCATTTT. This sequence encodes CASSIFRGSHQPQHF. V usage is TRBV19 and J usage is TRBJ1-5, with D perhaps matching TRBD1 (5 bases). This CDR3 contains 15 residues. The V gene lost 3 bases and the J gene lost 5 bases, with 14 bases spanning the gap. Looked up from germline, CDR1 is LNHDA and CDR2 is SQIVND (reference sequence).

This chain connects TRBV7-8 to TRBJ2-2; 7 nucleotides line up with TRBD1. J lost 4 bases, V lost 5 bases, and 7 bases had no gene match. The CDR3 totals 15 residues. Germline CDR1 is SGHVS and CDR2 is FQNEAQ. CDR3 sequence (DNA): TGTGCCAGCAGCCCGAAGACAGGGTTCACCGGGGAGCTGTTTTTT. Its translation is CASSPKTGFTGELFF.

This chain's CDR3 is CASSQEWGRSLYF. In nucleotides, the CDR3 is TGTGCCAGCAGCCAAGAATGGGGCAGGAGCCTGTATTTT. The chain links TRBV4-2 to TRBJ2-3; a weak D match, TRBD1 (5 bases). The CDR3 runs to 13 residues. Germline CDR1 LGHNA, CDR2 YNFKEQ. V was shortened by 0 bases and J by 14 bases, with 15 bases between the two germline ends.

The chain links TRBV9 to TRBJ2-1; D remains ambiguous. Germline lookup yields CDR1 SGDLS and CDR2 YYNGEE. The CDR3 is 12 amino acids. Trimming pared 2 bases from V and 8 bases from J, leaving 8 bases between. The CDR3 sequence is CASSVNEDEQFF. DNA for the CDR3: TGTGCCAGCAGCGTTAACGAGGATGAGCAGTTCTTC. The full variable domain, in which reference TRBV9 and TRBJ2-1 provide the parts outside the CDR3, is DSGVTQTPKHLITATGQRVTLRCSPRSGDLSVYWYQQSLDQGLQFLIQYYNGEERAKGNILERFSAQQFPDLHSELNLSSLELGDSALYFCASSVNEDEQFFGPGTRLTVL.

By share, this clone ranks as medium-sized. The chain combines TRBV13 with TRBJ1-5; 9 bases align to TRBD1. J gave up 6 bases and V 5 bases, and 5 bases lay outside the gene matches. CDR1 is PRHDT and CDR2 is FYEKMQ in the germline V gene (reference sequence). This CDR3 spans 14 amino acids. The DNA of the CDR3 is TGTGCCAGCAGCGAAGGACAGGGGAGTCAGCCCCAGCATTTT. This translates into CASSEGQGSQPQHF.

By share, this clone ranks as medium-sized (0.01 to 0.1%). This chain joins TRBV7-3 and TRBJ1-6; TRBD1 matches at 8 bases. Germline V gives CDR1 SGHTA, CDR2 FQGTGA. The CDR3 consists of 14 residues. V trimming: 6 bases; J trimming: 9 bases; junction bases outside the gene matches: 7. CDR3 in DNA: TGTGCCAGCAGTGAAACAGGGGGATTTTCACCCCTCCACTTT. Its translation is CASSETGGFSPLHF.

This clone is labeled medium-sized (0.01 to 0.1%). This sequence joins TRBV4-3 and TRBJ1-2; D gene unclear. This CDR3 contains 10 residues. The V gene's germline CDR1 is LGHNA and CDR2 YSLEER. V was trimmed by 6 bases and J by 8 bases, leaving 7 bases between them. The CDR3 nucleotides are TGCGCCAGCAGGTGGCGGGGCTACACCTTC. Translated: CASRWRGYTF.